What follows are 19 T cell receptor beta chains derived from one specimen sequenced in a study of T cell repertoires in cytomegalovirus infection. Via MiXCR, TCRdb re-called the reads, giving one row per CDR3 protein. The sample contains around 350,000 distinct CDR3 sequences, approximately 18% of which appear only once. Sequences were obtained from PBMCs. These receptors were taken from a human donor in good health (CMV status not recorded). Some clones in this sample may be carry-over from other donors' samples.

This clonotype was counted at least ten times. The CDR3 DNA reads TGTGCCATCAGTGAGTCCCTCGCCGGGGTGCGTAATTCACCCCTCCACTTT. Translating it yields CAISESLAGVRNSPLHF. The J gene is TRBJ1-6, the V gene TRBV10-3; D unclear. This CDR3 has 17 amino acids. Trimming shortened V by 0 bases and J by 6 bases, and 15 bases separated the two germline ends. CDR1 is ENHRY, CDR2 SYGVKD, per germline.

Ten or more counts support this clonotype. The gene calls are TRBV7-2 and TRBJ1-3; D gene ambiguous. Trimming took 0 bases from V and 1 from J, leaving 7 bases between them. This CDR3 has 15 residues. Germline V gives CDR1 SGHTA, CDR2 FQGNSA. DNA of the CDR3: TGTGCCAGCAGCTTAGCTTTGGTTTCTGGAAACACCATATATTTT. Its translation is CASSLALVSGNTIYF.

CDR3 sequence: CASSPFLTADTEAFF. CDR3 sequence (DNA): TGTGCCAGCAGCCCTTTCTTAACCGCGGACACTGAAGCTTTCTTT. This chain links TRBV6-1 with TRBJ1-1, with D unclear. Looked up from germline, CDR1 is MNHNS and CDR2 is SASEGT. There are 15 residues in the CDR3. The V end was cut by 6 bases, the J end by 3 bases, with 17 bases between.

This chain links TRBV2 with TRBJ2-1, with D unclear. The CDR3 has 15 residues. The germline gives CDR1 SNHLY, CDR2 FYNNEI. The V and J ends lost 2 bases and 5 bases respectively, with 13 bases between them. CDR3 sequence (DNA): TGTGCCAGCAGTGAATTTGGGGTAATGAACAATGAGCAGTTCTTC. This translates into CASSEFGVMNNEQFF.

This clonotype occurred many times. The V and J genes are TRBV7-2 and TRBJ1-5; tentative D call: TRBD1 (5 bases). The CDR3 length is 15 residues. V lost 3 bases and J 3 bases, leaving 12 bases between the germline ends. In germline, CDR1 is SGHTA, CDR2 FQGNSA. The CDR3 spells CASSFRPGYNQPQHF. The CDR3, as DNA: TGTGCCAGCAGCTTTCGGCCAGGGTACAATCAGCCCCAGCATTTT.

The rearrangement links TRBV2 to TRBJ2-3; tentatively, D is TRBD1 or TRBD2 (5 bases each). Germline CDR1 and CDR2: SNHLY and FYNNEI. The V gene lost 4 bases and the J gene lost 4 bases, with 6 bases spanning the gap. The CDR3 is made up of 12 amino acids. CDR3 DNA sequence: TGTGCCAGCAGTGCGGGGCCAGATACGCAGTATTTT. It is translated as CASSAGPDTQYF.

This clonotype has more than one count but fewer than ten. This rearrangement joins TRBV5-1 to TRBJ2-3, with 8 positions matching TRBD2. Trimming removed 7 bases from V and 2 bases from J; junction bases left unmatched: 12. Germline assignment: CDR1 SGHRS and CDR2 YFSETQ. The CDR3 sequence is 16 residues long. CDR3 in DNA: TGCGCCAGCTCTACTGATCCAGCGGGGGACACAGATACGCAGTATTTT. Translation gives CASSTDPAGDTDTQYF.

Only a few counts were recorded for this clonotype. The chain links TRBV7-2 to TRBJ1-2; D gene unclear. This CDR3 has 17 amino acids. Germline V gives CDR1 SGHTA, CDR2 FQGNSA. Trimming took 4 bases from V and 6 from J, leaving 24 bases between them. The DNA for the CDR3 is TGTGCCAGCAGCTCGCCGGGCCACGTTTCGGGAGTGGATGGCTACACCTTC. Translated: CASSSPGHVSGVDGYTF. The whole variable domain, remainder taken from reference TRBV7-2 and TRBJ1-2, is GAGVSQSPSNKVTEKGKDVELRCDPISGHTALYWYRQSLGQGLEFLIYFQGNSAPDKSGLPSDRFSAERTGGSVSTLTIQRTQQEDSAVYLCASSSPGHVSGVDGYTFGSGTRLTVV.

The CDR3: CASSSKREGSTNEQFF. Written as DNA, the CDR3 is TGTGCCAGCAGCTCAAAGCGGGAGGGATCCACCAATGAGCAGTTCTTC. J is TRBJ2-1 and V is TRBV7-2, with 10 bases identical to TRBD2. The V and J ends lost 4 bases and 6 bases, in that order; junction bases with no gene match: 9. Germline-derived CDR1 and CDR2 are SGHTA and FQGNSA. The CDR3 loop spans 16 amino acids.

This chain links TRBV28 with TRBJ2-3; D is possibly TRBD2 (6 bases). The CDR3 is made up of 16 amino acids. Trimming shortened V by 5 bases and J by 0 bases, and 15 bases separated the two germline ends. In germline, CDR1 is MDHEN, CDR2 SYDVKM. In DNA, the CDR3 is TGTGCCAGCAGTCCCTGGCGGGGCTTTAGCACAGATACGCAGTATTTT. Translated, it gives CASSPWRGFSTDTQYF.

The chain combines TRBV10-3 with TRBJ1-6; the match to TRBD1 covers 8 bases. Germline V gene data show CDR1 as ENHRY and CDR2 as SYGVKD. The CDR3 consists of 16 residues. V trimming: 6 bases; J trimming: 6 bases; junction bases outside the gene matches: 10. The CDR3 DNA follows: TGTGCCATCAGAAAATCGGGACAGGAGATTAATTCACCCCTCCACTTT. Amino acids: CAIRKSGQEINSPLHF.

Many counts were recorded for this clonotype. In DNA, the CDR3 is TGTGCCAGCAGCTTAACTAGCGATCTCGGGGAGACCCAGTACTTC. As protein: CASSLTSDLGETQYF. This rearrangement joins TRBV7-2 to TRBJ2-5; 7 nucleotides line up with TRBD2. This CDR3 spans 15 amino acids. Germline trimming cut 2 bases from V and 5 bases from J; bases unmatched to any gene: 8. Germline assignment: CDR1 SGHTA and CDR2 FQGNSA.

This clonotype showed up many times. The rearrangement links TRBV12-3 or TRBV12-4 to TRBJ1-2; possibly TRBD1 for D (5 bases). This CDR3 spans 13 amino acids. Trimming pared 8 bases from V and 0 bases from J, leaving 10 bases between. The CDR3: CASHQGSNYGYTF. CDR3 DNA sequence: TGTGCCAGCCACCAGGGTTCTAACTATGGCTACACCTTC.

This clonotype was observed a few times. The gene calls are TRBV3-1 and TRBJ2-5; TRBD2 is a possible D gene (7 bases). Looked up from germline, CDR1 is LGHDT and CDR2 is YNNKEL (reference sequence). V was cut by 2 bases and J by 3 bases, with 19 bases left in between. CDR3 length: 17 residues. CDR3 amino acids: CASSQWVGGGSEETQYF. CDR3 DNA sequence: TGTGCCAGCAGCCAATGGGTTGGCGGGGGCTCTGAAGAGACCCAGTACTTC.

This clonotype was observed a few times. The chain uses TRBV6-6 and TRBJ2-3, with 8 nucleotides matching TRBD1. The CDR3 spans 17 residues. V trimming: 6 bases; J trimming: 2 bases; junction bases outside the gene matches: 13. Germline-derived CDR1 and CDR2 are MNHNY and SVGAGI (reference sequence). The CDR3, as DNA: TGTGCCAGCAGCCCTACCCCCGGGACAGGCGACACAGATACGCAGTATTTT. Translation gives CASSPTPGTGDTDTQYF.

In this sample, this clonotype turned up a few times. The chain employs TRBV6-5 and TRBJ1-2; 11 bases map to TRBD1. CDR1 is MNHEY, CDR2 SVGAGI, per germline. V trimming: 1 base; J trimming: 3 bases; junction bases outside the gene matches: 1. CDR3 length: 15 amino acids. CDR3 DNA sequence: TGTGCCAGCAGTTACTGGGGACAGGGGGACTATGGCTACACCTTC. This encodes CASSYWGQGDYGYTF.

The CDR3 DNA reads TGTGCCAGCTCACCACTGGGAGGGTCCTACAATGAGCAGTTCTTC. Protein sequence: CASSPLGGSYNEQFF. The V call is TRBV18, the J call TRBJ2-1; 7 nucleotides match TRBD2. The CDR3 extends over 15 amino acids. Germline V gives CDR1 KGHSH, CDR2 LQKENI. Trimming removed 1 base from V and 1 base from J; junction bases left unmatched: 1.

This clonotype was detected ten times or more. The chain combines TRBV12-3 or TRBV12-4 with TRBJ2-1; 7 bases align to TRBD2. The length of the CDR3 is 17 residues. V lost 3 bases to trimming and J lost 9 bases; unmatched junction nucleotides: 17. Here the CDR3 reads CASSLYASGSLKGEQFF. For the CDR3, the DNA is TGTGCCAGCAGTTTGTATGCTAGCGGATCCCTTAAGGGTGAGCAGTTCTTC.

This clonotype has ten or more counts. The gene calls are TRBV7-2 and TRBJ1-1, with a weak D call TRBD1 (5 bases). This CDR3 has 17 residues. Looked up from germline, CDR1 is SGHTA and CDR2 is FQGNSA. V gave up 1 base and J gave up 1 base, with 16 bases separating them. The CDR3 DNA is TGTGCCAGCAGCTTAGTACCATCAGGGCCGTGGAACACTGAAGCTTTCTTT. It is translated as CASSLVPSGPWNTEAFF.